A selection of T cell receptor beta chains follows, all from one sample in a study of blood T cells in healthy people across ages. TCRdb re-analysed the 5' RACE reads in MiXCR, keeping a single row per CDR3 protein. Of some 800,000 distinct CDR3 sequences listed, around 25% are singletons. The same sample was also studied in work on T cells of mothers and their children.

The sample consisted of blood. The source of these receptors is a boy between 10 and 17 years old in good health. CDR3s include the opening cysteine and the closing phenylalanine or tryptophan. D genes are given only for firm matches. Clone size is shown for a subset of rows, as once, few, many or a class of expanded clone.

v_gene,abundance,j_gene,d_gene,CDR3nt,CDR3aa
TRBV7-2,once,TRBJ1-5,TRBD1,TGTGCCAGCAGCCCACAGGGGTCTGCCAATCAGCCCCAGCATTTT,CASSPQGSANQPQHF
TRBV4-3,NA,TRBJ2-1,NA,TGCGCCAGCAGCCAGGATTCTGGGCCTCGGGAGACCCGGTACTTC,CASSQDSGPRETRYF
TRBV29-1,few,TRBJ1-2,NA,TGCAGCGCCGAGGGCAGGCAGTCTAACTATGGCTACACCTTC,CSAEGRQSNYGYTF
TRBV12-3/TRBV12-4,few,TRBJ2-1,NA,TGTGCCAGCAGTTTTGGAAGACCAGGAGGGCCGGCCTACAATGAGCAGTTCTTC,CASSFGRPGGPAYNEQFF
TRBV28,NA,TRBJ2-7,NA,TGTGCCAGCACCACGGGCGCCAGGGCCGGCTCCTACGAGCAGTACTTC,CASTTGARAGSYEQYF
TRBV10-3,NA,TRBJ2-2,TRBD1,TGTGCCATCAGCCGGACAGGGAGTAACACCGGGGAGCTGTTTTTT,CAISRTGSNTGELFF
TRBV6-5,NA,TRBJ2-3,NA,TGTGCCAGCAGTCCTATAGCGGAAAAATCCACAGATACGCAGTATTTT,CASSPIAEKSTDTQYF
TRBV20-1,few,TRBJ1-2,NA,TGCAGTGCTAGACCGCCAGGGGAGGTTGGCTACACCTTC,CSARPPGEVGYTF
TRBV12-3/TRBV12-4,NA,TRBJ2-1,NA,TGTGCCAGCATCCATGCGGGTGAGCAGTTCTTC,CASIHAGEQFF
TRBV5-1,NA,TRBJ2-5,TRBD2,TGCGCCAGCAATAGACTAGCGGGAGTCGACGAGACCCAGTACTTC,CASNRLAGVDETQYF
TRBV6-5,NA,TRBJ1-2,TRBD1,TGTGCCAGCAGTTACACCGCGGACAGGGTAGGAGGCTACACCTTC,CASSYTADRVGGYTF
TRBV28,few,TRBJ1-2,NA,TGTGCCAGCAGTTTATGGGGTTCAACAGCGCGAGGCTACACCTTC,CASSLWGSTARGYTF
TRBV7-8,NA,TRBJ2-6,NA,TGTGCCAGCAGCTTAATTCCAGGCTCCGGGGCCAACGTCCTGACTTTC,CASSLIPGSGANVLTF
TRBV6-2/TRBV6-3,NA,TRBJ2-3,NA,TGTGCCAGCAGTTACCAGACAGGTTCTGGGGATACGCAGTATTTT,CASSYQTGSGDTQYF
TRBV7-2,NA,TRBJ1-2,NA,TGTGCCAGCAGCTTAGCCCTGAGGGAGGGAACAAGCTATGGCTACACCTTC,CASSLALREGTSYGYTF
TRBV20-1,NA,TRBJ2-3,TRBD2,TGCAGTGCTGCCATGAGTACGGGGGGGACCACAGATACGCAGTATTTT,CSAAMSTGGTTDTQYF
TRBV11-2,few,TRBJ2-3,NA,TGTGCCAGCAGCTGGGGTCCTGACCCAGATACGCAGTATTTT,CASSWGPDPDTQYF
TRBV20-1,NA,TRBJ2-6,TRBD1,TGCAGTGCCCCACTCCTAGGACAGGGGGAATCTGGGGCCAACGTCCTGACTTTC,CSAPLLGQGESGANVLTF
TRBV10-3,few,TRBJ2-1,NA,TGTGCCATCAGGGGGGTTGACGGTACTCCTACCTACAATGAGCAGTTCTTC,CAIRGVDGTPTYNEQFF
TRBV7-6,NA,TRBJ2-4,TRBD2,TGTGCCAGCAGCTTGCAGACTAGCGGGGTGGGCAAAAACATTCAGTACTTC,CASSLQTSGVGKNIQYF
TRBV20-1,NA,TRBJ1-5,NA,TGCAGTGCTAGAGATCTGTTTGGGGACGGGGAGCAGCCCCAGCATTTT,CSARDLFGDGEQPQHF
TRBV29-1,few,TRBJ1-2,NA,TGCAGCGTTGTCACCGGGCTTGGCTACACCTTC,CSVVTGLGYTF